This is a list of T cell receptor beta chains from one sample in a study of T cell repertoires in cytomegalovirus infection. TCRdb recomputed calls from the reads with MiXCR, one row per CDR3 protein. The profile covers about 180,000 distinct CDR3 sequences, with roughly 15% appearing a single time and almost 25% taken by the ten largest. The specimen was CD8+ T cells from PBMCs. The source is a human donor in good health (CMV status not recorded). Some clones in this sample may be carry-over from other donors' samples. Both conserved end residues are part of each CDR3. The order of the fields is J gene, D gene, clone size, V gene, CDR3 length, CDR3 DNA, CDR3 protein. The D gene is left open where the match is weak. Only part of the rows carry a size: once, few, many, or a class if the clone is expanded.

J gene: TRBJ1-1
D gene: .
clone size: few
V gene: TRBV7-8
CDR3 length: 14
CDR3 DNA: TGTGCCAGCAGCTCCAACTTAATCCATACTGAAGCTTTCTTT
CDR3 protein: CASSSNLIHTEAFF

J gene: TRBJ1-1
D gene: .
clone size: .
V gene: TRBV7-9
CDR3 length: 14
CDR3 DNA: TGTGCCAGCAGCCACACAGGGAGGGACACTGAAGCTTTCTTT
CDR3 protein: CASSHTGRDTEAFF

J gene: TRBJ2-3
D gene: .
clone size: many
V gene: TRBV7-2
CDR3 length: 14
CDR3 DNA: TGTGCCAGCAGCCCAGCCAGGGCCACAGATACGCAGTATTTT
CDR3 protein: CASSPARATDTQYF

J gene: TRBJ2-2
D gene: TRBD1
clone size: few
V gene: TRBV29-1
CDR3 length: 15
CDR3 DNA: TGCAGCGTTGAAGAGGGGACAGGGCGTACCGGGGAGCTGTTTTTT
CDR3 protein: CSVEEGTGRTGELFF

J gene: TRBJ2-6
D gene: TRBD1
clone size: .
V gene: TRBV11-2
CDR3 length: 19
CDR3 DNA: TGTGCCAGCAGCTCCTGGGGGAGGACAGGGGGCGCTGGGGCCAACGTCCTGACTTTC
CDR3 protein: CASSSWGRTGGAGANVLTF

J gene: TRBJ2-3
D gene: .
clone size: .
V gene: TRBV6-6
CDR3 length: 13
CDR3 DNA: TGTGCCAGCAGTTATGGGGGCCCAGATACGCAGTATTTT
CDR3 protein: CASSYGGPDTQYF

J gene: TRBJ1-1
D gene: .
clone size: .
V gene: TRBV5-6
CDR3 length: 12
CDR3 DNA: TGTGCCAGCAGCAAACAGGACACTGAAGCTTTCTTT
CDR3 protein: CASSKQDTEAFF

J gene: TRBJ2-4
D gene: .
clone size: .
V gene: TRBV6-2/TRBV6-3
CDR3 length: 16
CDR3 DNA: TGTGCCAGCAGTCGGGTGGGCGTTAGGGCCAAAAACATTCAGTACTTC
CDR3 protein: CASSRVGVRAKNIQYF

J gene: TRBJ2-1
D gene: TRBD2
clone size: .
V gene: TRBV6-2/TRBV6-3
CDR3 length: 14
CDR3 DNA: TGTGCCAGCAGTTACTTGAATCTAGCGGGGAAGCAGTTCTTC
CDR3 protein: CASSYLNLAGKQFF

J gene: TRBJ2-3
D gene: .
clone size: few
V gene: TRBV7-6
CDR3 length: 17
CDR3 DNA: TGTGCCAGCAGTGGCCATACAGCGAGATCTGTCACAGATACGCAGTATTTT
CDR3 protein: CASSGHTARSVTDTQYF

J gene: TRBJ2-7
D gene: .
clone size: few
V gene: TRBV7-9
CDR3 length: 15
CDR3 DNA: TGTGCCAGCAGCTACTCCGGACAGAGCTCCTACGAGCAGTACTTC
CDR3 protein: CASSYSGQSSYEQYF

J gene: TRBJ2-7
D gene: TRBD2
clone size: .
V gene: TRBV4-1
CDR3 length: 15
CDR3 DNA: TGTGCCAGCAGCCAAGTAGCGGGGGGGCTCGACGAGCAGTACTTC
CDR3 protein: CASSQVAGGLDEQYF

J gene: TRBJ1-1
D gene: .
clone size: few
V gene: TRBV5-1
CDR3 length: 13
CDR3 DNA: TGCGCCAGCAGCTCCCTCCAGGGCACTGAAGCTTTCTTT
CDR3 protein: CASSSLQGTEAFF

J gene: TRBJ2-1
D gene: .
clone size: .
V gene: TRBV9
CDR3 length: 15
CDR3 DNA: TGTGCCAGCAGCCTTAGCGGCGCCAGTGGGGATGAGCAGTTCTTC
CDR3 protein: CASSLSGASGDEQFF

J gene: TRBJ1-1
D gene: .
clone size: .
V gene: TRBV4-3
CDR3 length: 15
CDR3 DNA: TGCGCCAGCAGCCAAGATGTTTCAGGGGATACTGAAGCTTTCTTT
CDR3 protein: CASSQDVSGDTEAFF